One and the same sample provided the 14 T cell receptor beta chains below, sequenced in a study of vaccination effects on CD4 cells after COVID-19. Antigen-specific CD4+ T cells were first expanded with viral peptide pools by the ViraFEST assay and only then sequenced. With approximately 10 days of culture completed, CD4+ T cells were isolated. The table came from immunoSEQ multiplex PCR; TCRdb's copy has only in-frame clones and leaves some out. In the table there are 50,000 to 75,000 clones, roughly four fifths of which are singletons. These receptors have no known antigen. Sample: CD4+ T cells from PBMCs cultured with HCoV-229E spike peptides, taken before COVID-19 vaccination. The receptor set was obtained from a human donor who received a COVID-19 vaccine.

The chain has TRBV29-1 and TRBJ2-3; 12 bases are a match to TRBD1. Germline CDR1 SQVTM, CDR2 ANQGSEA. This CDR3 comprises 16 residues. V lost 2 bases to trimming and J lost 1 base; unmatched junction nucleotides: 4. For the CDR3, the DNA is TGCAGCGTTGAACGGGACAGGGGGCCGGGCACAGATACGCAGTATTTT. Protein product: CSVERDRGPGTDTQYF.

The V call is TRBV2, the J call TRBJ2-5; TRBD2 aligns across 13 bases. This CDR3 contains 16 residues. With V trimmed by 6 bases and J by 4 bases, 8 bases remained unmatched. The germline gives CDR1 SNHLY, CDR2 FYNNEI. CDR3 sequence: CASRATSGGGRETQYF. The CDR3 region has the DNA TGTGCCAGCAGAGCCACTAGCGGGGGGGGAAGAGAGACCCAGTACTTC. The variable domain in full, with the rest retrieved from reference TRBV2 and TRBJ2-5, is EPEVTQTPSHQVTQMGQEVILRCVPISNHLYFYWYRQILGQKVEFLVSFYNNEISEKSEIFDDQFSVERPDGSNFTLKIRSTKLEDSAMYFCASRATSGGGRETQYFGPGTRLLVL.

This chain connects TRBV6-5 to TRBJ1-5; D is unresolved. The CDR3 extends over 13 amino acids. CDR1 is MNHEY and CDR2 is SVGAGI in the germline V gene. V was shortened by 0 bases and J by 5 bases, with 5 bases between the two germline ends. This chain's CDR3 is CASSYSRDQPQHF. As DNA, the CDR3 is TGTGCCAGCAGTTACTCACGGGATCAGCCCCAGCATTTT.

By share of the sample, this clone is medium-sized. The chain uses TRBV7-2 and TRBJ1-2; 7 bases fit TRBD1. Looked up from germline, CDR1 is SGHTA and CDR2 is FQGNSA. V was pared by 4 bases and J by 6 bases, with 8 bases of the junction left unmatched. This CDR3 region has 14 residues. The CDR3 DNA reads as TGTGCCAGCAGCTCCTACGAGACAGGGAATGGCTACACCTTC. Its protein is CASSSYETGNGYTF.

The CDR3 DNA is TGTGCCAGCAGCTTAGCACCGAACACTGAAGCTTTCTTT. Amino acid sequence: CASSLAPNTEAFF. The chain carries TRBV7-2 and TRBJ1-1, with no clear D. The V end lost 0 bases, the J end lost 1 base, and 3 bases lay between the germline ends. Germline CDR1 SGHTA, CDR2 FQGNSA. The CDR3 sequence is 13 residues long.

The chain recombines TRBV28 with TRBJ2-7; 11 bases match TRBD2. The CDR3 length is 15 residues. The germline CDR1 and CDR2 sequences are MDHEN and SYDVKM. V lost 8 bases and J lost 0; bases outside the gene matches: 6. Written as DNA, the CDR3 is TGTGCCAGCCGCCATAGCGGGGGGGACTCCTACGAGCAGTACGTC. This gives the protein CASRHSGGDSYEQYV.

The chain links TRBV14 to TRBJ1-4, with 9 bases matching TRBD1. Germline CDR1 reads SGHDN; CDR2 reads FVKESK. CDR3 size: 15 residues. V shed 2 bases, J shed 8 bases, and the junction held 6 bases outside the gene matches. The CDR3 reads CASSQRTGVWEKLFF. CDR3 sequence (DNA): TGTGCCAGCAGCCAACGGACAGGGGTATGGGAAAAACTGTTTTTT.

The chain recombines TRBV9 with TRBJ2-2, with D maybe TRBD1 (6 bases). V lost 1 base, J lost 2 bases, and 12 bases lay in between. CDR3 length: 16 amino acids. CDR1 is SGDLS, CDR2 YYNGEE, per germline. The DNA of the CDR3 is TGTGCCAGCAGCGTACGAAGGGGGATTAACACCGGGGAGCTGTTTTTT. It encodes CASSVRRGINTGELFF.

This clone was seen only a few times. Other DNA sequences in the sample encode the same CDR3. V is TRBV12-3 or TRBV12-4 and J is TRBJ1-1; no clear D. V was pared by 5 bases and J by 3 bases, with 7 bases between. This CDR3 contains 12 residues. The CDR3 protein is CASSPGYTEAFF. CDR3 nucleotides: TGTGCCAGCAGTCCTGGATACACTGAAGCTTTCTTT.

The J gene is TRBJ1-4, the V gene TRBV24-1; no definite D call. The CDR3 totals 13 residues. Looked up from germline, CDR1 is KGHDR and CDR2 is SFDVKD. The V end lost 9 bases, the J end lost 10 bases, and 17 bases lay between the germline ends. The CDR3 bases are TGTGCCACCCGAGGACCCGCGAGCGGAAAACTGTTTTTT. This codes for CATRGPASGKLFF.

The V and J genes are TRBV7-2 and TRBJ1-4; D uncertain. The CDR3 contains 15 residues. Trimming removed 1 base at V and 4 bases at J, with 10 bases between. Germline V gene data show CDR1 as SGHTA and CDR2 as FQGNSA. The CDR3 DNA follows: TGTGCCAGCAGCTTAGGGCAAGGCAGTAATGAAAAACTGTTTTTT. Translation gives CASSLGQGSNEKLFF.

The chain is built from TRBV12-5 and TRBJ2-2, with 14 bases aligning to TRBD2. V was clipped by 5 bases and J by 5 bases; unmatched bases: 13. CDR3 length: 19 residues. The germline CDR1 and CDR2 sequences are LGHNT and FRNRAP. The DNA of the CDR3 is TGTGCTAGTGGTCCTACCGGGACTAGCGGGGGTAAGGTTACCGGGGAGCTGTTTTTT. It encodes CASGPTGTSGGKVTGELFF.

This clone was detected once. This chain uses TRBV24-1 with TRBJ2-3; unclear D gene. The CDR3 is made up of 15 amino acids. Between the trimmed V and J ends, which lost 4 bases and 1 base, there was a span of 11 bases. Germline CDR1 and CDR2: KGHDR and SFDVKD. In nucleotides, the CDR3 is TGTGCCACCAGTGACGCCGGTTGGGGCACAGATACGCAGTATTTT. Its protein is CATSDAGWGTDTQYF.

The J gene is TRBJ2-5, the V gene TRBV2; D is uncertain. The CDR3 totals 13 residues. V lost 6 bases and J 2 bases, leaving 10 bases between the germline ends. The V gene's germline CDR1 is SNHLY and CDR2 FYNNEI. The CDR3 DNA is TGTGCCAGCAGCGCGAGGTGGCAAGAGACCCAGTACTTC. Its translation: CASSARWQETQYF. Full variable domain (rest looked up from reference TRBV2 and TRBJ2-5): EPEVTQTPSHQVTQMGQEVILRCVPISNHLYFYWYRQILGQKVEFLVSFYNNEISEKSEIFDDQFSVERPDGSNFTLKIRSTKLEDSAMYFCASSARWQETQYFGPGTRLLVL.